A single sample is the source of the 21 T cell receptor beta chains below, sequenced in a study of control samples from healthy donors and cancer patients. The assay was immunoSEQ multiplex PCR, and TCRdb's table has in-frame clones only and misses some. The sample carries 130,000 or so clones, approximately 92% recorded once. Specimen: blood. Every receptor here comes from a man in his forties or fifties in good health.

The chain carries TRBV7-3 and TRBJ2-2; D remains unclear. V dropped 5 bases and J dropped 6 bases, with 10 bases sitting between them. The germline CDR1 and CDR2 sequences are SGHTA and FQGTGA. The CDR3 spans 13 residues. CDR3 protein: CASSQSRSGELFF. DNA for the CDR3: TGTGCCAGCAGCCAATCGAGGTCCGGGGAGCTGTTTTTT. The complete variable domain, with remaining parts taken from reference TRBV7-3 and TRBJ2-2, reads GAGVSQTPSNKVTEKGKYVELRCDPISGHTALYWYRQSLGQGPEFLIYFQGTGAADDSGLPNDRFFAVRPEGSVSTLKIQRTERGDSAVYLCASSQSRSGELFFGEGSRLTVL.

The V and J genes are TRBV2 and TRBJ2-3, with a tentative D call TRBD2 (5 bases). Trimming took 8 bases from V and 0 from J, leaving 12 bases between them. The CDR3 length is 14 residues. In germline, CDR1 is SNHLY, CDR2 FYNNEI. As DNA, the CDR3 is TGTGCCAGCGGCCGGGAATCTAGCACAGATACGCAGTATTTT. As protein: CASGRESSTDTQYF.

This clone was counted a single time. The chain is built from TRBV30 and TRBJ1-6; D is ambiguous. CDR3 length equals 12 residues. Trimming took off 5 bases at V and 8 bases at J, with 10 bases between the two ends. Germline V gene data show CDR1 as GTSNPN and CDR2 as SVGIG (reference sequence). The DNA of the CDR3 is TGTGCCTGGGCCGCCGGAGATTCACCCCTCCACTTT. It is translated as CAWAAGDSPLHF.

V usage is TRBV7-9 and J usage is TRBJ1-1, with D possibly being TRBD1 (6 bases). Germline values: CDR1 SEHNR, CDR2 FQNEAQ (reference sequence). The CDR3 sequence is 14 residues long. Trimming left V 5 bases short and J 5 bases short, with 15 bases between. DNA for the CDR3: TGTGCCAGCAGCCTCCTTGGGGGGCAAACTGAAGCTTTCTTT. Protein sequence: CASSLLGGQTEAFF.

The J gene is TRBJ2-7, the V gene TRBV2, with 13 nucleotides matching TRBD2. The CDR3 is 16 amino acids. The J segment lost 0 bases and the V segment lost 7 bases, leaving 6 bases of the junction unmatched. CDR1 and CDR2 from the germline V gene are SNHLY and FYNNEI. Here the CDR3 reads CASTGLAGASSYEQYF. The CDR3 region has the DNA TGTGCCAGCACCGGACTAGCGGGGGCAAGCTCCTACGAGCAGTACTTC.

The gene calls are TRBV7-9 and TRBJ1-5; 7 nucleotides align to TRBD1. The CDR3 has 14 amino acids. The V gene's germline CDR1 is SEHNR and CDR2 FQNEAQ (reference sequence). Trimming at V came to 5 bases and at J to 7 bases, leaving 8 bases not matched to a gene. This chain's CDR3 is CASSPRGRDQPQHF. The CDR3 nucleotides are TGTGCCAGCAGCCCTAGGGGGCGCGACCAGCCCCAGCATTTT.

V is TRBV15 and J is TRBJ2-3, with D perhaps being TRBD1 or TRBD2 (6 bases each). The CDR3 loop spans 17 amino acids. The germline CDR1 and CDR2 sequences are LNHNV and YYDKDF (reference sequence). Deletions cut 4 bases from V and 3 bases from J, with 20 bases between. The CDR3 DNA sequence: TGTGCCACCAGCAAAACGGCCGGGGGCGCCGCAACAGATACGCAGTATTTT. The encoded protein is CATSKTAGGAATDTQYF.

V gene TRBV10-3 combines with J gene TRBJ2-7, with D tentatively TRBD1 or TRBD2 (5 bases each). The CDR3 consists of 14 residues. The germline V gene has CDR1 ENHRY and CDR2 SYGVKD. V was clipped by 3 bases and J by 0 bases, with 9 bases between them. In DNA, the CDR3 is TGTGCCATCAGTGAAGAGGGGTTCTCCTACGAGCAGTACTTC. Translation: CAISEEGFSYEQYF.

CDR3 sequence: CASSPQIYRGRDQPQHF. The CDR3 DNA reads TGTGCCAGTAGTCCCCAAATTTACAGGGGCAGAGATCAGCCCCAGCATTTT. The V call is TRBV19, the J call TRBJ1-5, with 7 bases lining up with TRBD1. Germline V lookup: CDR1 LNHDA, CDR2 SQIVND (reference sequence). J lost 5 bases, V lost 5 bases, and 15 bases had no gene match. The CDR3 is made up of 17 amino acids.

The chain uses TRBV11-2 and TRBJ1-2; D remains ambiguous. Trimming shortened V by 0 bases and J by 2 bases, and 7 bases separated the two germline ends. The CDR3 is 14 amino acids. Germline values: CDR1 SGHAT, CDR2 FQNNGV. For the CDR3, the DNA is TGTGCCAGCAGCTTAGAGGGCCCAAACTATGGCTACACCTTC. Amino acid sequence: CASSLEGPNYGYTF. The full variable domain, completed using reference TRBV11-2 and TRBJ1-2, is EAGVAQSPRYKIIEKRQSVAFWCNPISGHATLYWYQQILGQGPKLLIQFQNNGVVDDSQLPKDRFSAERLKGVDSTLKIQPAKLEDSAVYLCASSLEGPNYGYTFGSGTRLTVV.

The chain has TRBV12-3 or TRBV12-4 and TRBJ1-1; D is ambiguous. CDR3 length equals 13 residues. V was shortened by 7 bases and J by 0 bases, with 9 bases between the two germline ends. Written as DNA, the CDR3 is TGTGCCAGCAAGGCACAATTGAACACTGAAGCTTTCTTT. Translation gives CASKAQLNTEAFF.

The V call is TRBV27, the J call TRBJ1-4; 9 bases line up with TRBD1. Trimming cost V 6 bases and J 6 bases; bases outside gene matches: 8. The CDR3 is 15 amino acids. CDR1 MNHEY and CDR2 SMNVEV come from the germline V gene (reference sequence). The CDR3 region has the DNA TGTGCCAGCAGCTCACCGGGACAGGGAGATGAAAAACTGTTTTTT. Translation: CASSSPGQGDEKLFF.

V is TRBV15 and J is TRBJ2-6, with D possibly TRBD2 on 6 matching bases. V was trimmed by 2 bases and J by 0 bases, leaving 14 bases between them. In germline, CDR1 is LNHNV, CDR2 YYDKDF (reference sequence). The CDR3 runs to 18 residues. The CDR3 region is CATSRSWGRTSGANVLTF. In nucleotides, the CDR3 is TGTGCCACCAGCAGATCGTGGGGGAGGACCTCTGGGGCCAACGTCCTGACTTTC. The full variable domain, with the rest looked up from reference TRBV15 and TRBJ2-6, is DAMVIQNPRYQVTQFGKPVTLSCSQTLNHNVMYWYQQKSSQAPKLLFHYYDKDFNNEADTPDNFQSRRPNTSFCFLDIRSPGLGDTAMYLCATSRSWGRTSGANVLTFGAGSRLTVL.

The rearrangement links TRBV5-4 to TRBJ2-1; 9 bases align to TRBD1. CDR3 length: 14 residues. V was pared by 4 bases and J by 9 bases, with 8 bases of the junction left unmatched. Looked up from germline, CDR1 is SGHNT and CDR2 is YYREEE (reference sequence). The CDR3 region is CASSTRDRVGEQFF. The CDR3 DNA reads as TGTGCCAGCAGCACCCGGGACAGGGTAGGTGAGCAGTTCTTC.

The chain has TRBV30 and TRBJ1-4; 11 bases are a match to TRBD1. CDR3 length: 14 residues. V was pared by 0 bases and J by 7 bases, with 1 base of the junction left unmatched. CDR1 GTSNPN and CDR2 SVGIG come from the germline V gene (reference sequence). The CDR3 sequence: CAWSVGTGGEKLFF. DNA for the CDR3: TGTGCCTGGAGTGTAGGGACAGGGGGTGAAAAACTGTTTTTT.

The chain carries TRBV3-1 (or the pseudogene TRBV3-2) and TRBJ1-3, with 8 bases lining up with TRBD1. Germline lookup yields CDR1 LGHDT and CDR2 YNNKEL (reference sequence). V was pared by 3 bases and J by 6 bases, with 7 bases of the junction left unmatched. The CDR3 totals 15 residues. CDR3 region: CASSHARQGTNTIYF. The CDR3 DNA follows: TGTGCCAGCAGCCATGCAAGACAGGGGACAAACACCATATATTTT.

The chain carries TRBV7-8 and TRBJ2-1; D uncertain. Germline CDR1 is SGHVS and CDR2 is FQNEAQ. The V end lost 9 bases, the J end lost 3 bases, and 9 bases lay between the germline ends. CDR3 length: 12 amino acids. CDR3 sequence reads: CASQMGYNEQFF. CDR3 coding DNA: TGTGCCAGTCAGATGGGCTACAATGAGCAGTTCTTC.

The gene calls are TRBV7-8 and TRBJ2-5; D might be TRBD2 (5 bases). The V gene's germline CDR1 is SGHVS and CDR2 FQNEAQ. This CDR3 has 13 residues. V was shortened by 5 bases and J by 2 bases, with 9 bases between the two germline ends. CDR3 DNA: TGTGCCAGCAGCCGGACTTTTCAAGAGACCCAGTACTTC. Amino acids: CASSRTFQETQYF. Full variable domain (missing parts from reference TRBV7-8 and TRBJ2-5): GAGVSQSPRYKVAKRGQDVALRCDPISGHVSLFWYQQALGQGPEFLTYFQNEAQLDKSGLPSDRFFAERPEGSVSTLKIQRTQQEDSAVYLCASSRTFQETQYFGPGTRLLVL.

The rearrangement links TRBV5-4 to TRBJ1-2, with D maybe TRBD1 (6 bases). V was cut by 5 bases and J by 3 bases, with 11 bases left in between. Germline V gives CDR1 SGHNT, CDR2 YYREEE (reference sequence). The CDR3 is 13 residues long. The CDR3 loop reads CASSPRQDYGYTF. The CDR3 bases are TGTGCCAGCAGTCCCCGACAGGACTATGGCTACACCTTC.

This chain joins TRBV5-1 and TRBJ1-1; 8 positions match TRBD1. V was pared by 3 bases and J by 5 bases, with 3 bases of the junction left unmatched. Germline V CDR1 and CDR2: SGHRS, YFSETQ. This CDR3 has 13 residues. CDR3: CASSSNRGTEAFF. The CDR3 nucleotides are TGCGCCAGCAGCTCGAACAGGGGGACTGAAGCTTTCTTT. The variable domain in full, completed from reference TRBV5-1 and TRBJ1-1, reads KAGVTQTPRYLIKTRGQQVTLSCSPISGHRSVSWYQQTPGQGLQFLFEYFSETQRNKGNFPGRFSGRQFSNSRSEMNVSTLELGDSALYLCASSSNRGTEAFFGQGTRLTVV.

V is TRBV7-6 and J is TRBJ2-2; 13 bases are a match to TRBD2. The germline CDR1 and CDR2 sequences are SGHVS and FNYEAQ. V was clipped by 4 bases and J by 7 bases; unmatched bases: 6. The CDR3 loop spans 16 amino acids. CDR3 bases: TGTGCCAGCAGCTCAATACTAGCGGGGGGGATCGGGGAGCTGTTTTTT. Translation gives CASSSILAGGIGELFF.